One and the same sample provided the 28 T cell receptor beta chains below, sequenced in a study of blood T cell repertoires in COVID-19. Data came from immunoSEQ multiplex PCR; TCRdb stores just in-frame clones and leaves some out. The repertoire has 200,000 to 250,000 clones, about 80% of them found once; the top ten carry about 4.8%. Sample: PBMCs or T cells enriched from blood (not recorded which). These receptors were collected from a woman in her 50s who had been exposed to COVID-19.

The chain uses TRBV24-1 and TRBJ2-1; 10 bases map to TRBD2. Germline V gives CDR1 KGHDR, CDR2 SFDVKD. The CDR3 has 16 amino acids. J lost 6 bases, V lost 3 bases, and 7 bases had no gene match. The CDR3 loop is CATSDQLAGRGNEQFF. CDR3 DNA sequence: TGTGCCACCAGTGATCAACTAGCGGGGAGGGGCAATGAGCAGTTCTTC.

This clone has just a few counts. The J gene is TRBJ1-2, the V gene TRBV29-1; TRBD1 aligns across 7 bases. Germline V gene lookup returns CDR1 SQVTM and CDR2 ANQGSEA. There are 14 residues in the CDR3. The V and J ends lost 5 bases and 8 bases, in that order; junction bases with no gene match: 14. CDR3 sequence (DNA): TGCAGCGTTTTCGACAGGGCTTTTACCGGCGGCTACACCTTC. Protein: CSVFDRAFTGGYTF.

This chain joins TRBV28 and TRBJ2-1; 12 bases line up with TRBD2. The germline gives CDR1 MDHEN, CDR2 SYDVKM. The junction had 5 bases not matched to a gene; V was cut back by 4 bases and J by 7 bases. The CDR3 is 15 residues long. This CDR3 reads CASSSLAGGQNEQFF. CDR3 sequence (DNA): TGTGCCAGCAGTTCCCTAGCGGGGGGGCAGAATGAGCAGTTCTTC.

This clone showed up just once. The chain has TRBV25-1 and TRBJ2-3, with D possibly being TRBD1 (6 bases). The CDR3 spans 12 residues. Germline CDR1 MGHDK, CDR2 SYGVNS. V gave up 6 bases and J gave up 3 bases, with 7 bases separating them. The CDR3 here is CASRRGTDTQYF. As DNA, the CDR3 is TGTGCCAGCAGGAGGGGGACAGATACGCAGTATTTT. Full variable domain (rest looked up from reference TRBV25-1 and TRBJ2-3): EADIYQTPRYLVIGTGKKITLECSQTMGHDKMYWYQQDPGMELHLIHYSYGVNSTEKGDLSSESTVSRIRTEHFPLTLESARPSHTSQYLCASRRGTDTQYFGPGTRLTVL.

V usage is TRBV2 and J usage is TRBJ1-4; weak D call: TRBD1 (5 bases). Trimming pared 6 bases from V and 3 bases from J, leaving 11 bases between. Germline V gives CDR1 SNHLY, CDR2 FYNNEI. This CDR3 comprises 14 residues. This chain's CDR3 is CASRVEGPNEKLFF. In DNA form, the CDR3 reads TGTGCCAGCAGGGTGGAGGGGCCTAATGAAAAACTGTTTTTT.

J is TRBJ1-5 and V is TRBV7-2; D gene unclear. This CDR3 is 15 amino acids long. The V end lost 5 bases, the J end lost 1 base, and 12 bases lay between the germline ends. Per the germline V gene, CDR1 is SGHTA and CDR2 is FQGNSA. The CDR3 nucleotides are TGTGCCAGCAGCGTGGTGTGGGAGAGCAATCAGCCCCAGCATTTT. It yields the protein CASSVVWESNQPQHF.

J is TRBJ2-3 and V is TRBV19; a possible D gene is TRBD2 (6 bases). Trimming took 5 bases from V and 1 from J, leaving 10 bases between them. This CDR3 has 14 residues. The germline V gene encodes CDR1 LNHDA and CDR2 SQIVND (reference sequence). CDR3 residues: CASSLGLRTDTQYF. CDR3 nucleotides: TGTGCCAGTAGTCTGGGACTTCGCACAGATACGCAGTATTTT. The full variable domain, its missing parts supplied by reference TRBV19 and TRBJ2-3, is DGGITQSPKYLFRKEGQNVTLSCEQNLNHDAMYWYRQDPGQGLRLIYYSQIVNDFQKGDIAEGYSVSREKKESFPLTVTSAQKNPTAFYLCASSLGLRTDTQYFGPGTRLTVL.

The genes are TRBV27 and TRBJ2-3; 14 nucleotides align to TRBD2. Trimming removed 4 bases from V and 5 bases from J; junction bases left unmatched: 8. The CDR3 totals 17 residues. Per the germline V gene, CDR1 is MNHEY and CDR2 is SMNVEV (reference sequence). CDR3 sequence: CASSSTAGLAGGDTQYF. The DNA for the CDR3 is TGTGCCAGCAGTTCAACGGCTGGACTAGCGGGGGGAGATACGCAGTATTTT.

V gene TRBV15 combines with J gene TRBJ1-1; tentatively, D is TRBD1 (6 bases). Germline-derived CDR1 and CDR2 are LNHNV and YYDKDF (reference sequence). The CDR3 is 15 amino acids. V dropped 0 bases and J dropped 3 bases, with 11 bases sitting between them. The CDR3 DNA reads TGTGCCACCAGCAGAGATAGGGACACCTACACTGAAGCTTTCTTT. Residues: CATSRDRDTYTEAFF.

The V gene is TRBV3-1 (or the pseudogene TRBV3-2), the J gene TRBJ1-3; possibly TRBD1 for D (5 bases). V lost 4 bases to trimming and J lost 3 bases, with 10 bases between them. The CDR3 sequence is 14 residues long. The germline CDR1 and CDR2 sequences are LGHDT and YNNKEL (reference sequence). CDR3 DNA: TGTGCCAGCAGCCCCGGGGGGGGTGGAAACACCATATATTTT. Encoded protein: CASSPGGGGNTIYF.

The chain links TRBV4-1 to TRBJ1-5; a possible D gene is TRBD1 (6 bases). The V gene's germline CDR1 is MGHRA and CDR2 YSYEKL. The CDR3 is made up of 18 amino acids. V was cut by 0 bases and J by 6 bases, with 21 bases left in between. Here the CDR3 reads CASSQDRSGGRQFQPQHF. CDR3 DNA: TGCGCCAGCAGCCAAGATAGGAGCGGGGGGCGGCAATTTCAGCCCCAGCATTTT.

The table lists this clone with a count of one. The chain uses TRBV7-9 and TRBJ2-1; TRBD2 is a possible D gene (7 bases). The CDR3 totals 16 residues. Germline CDR1 SEHNR, CDR2 FQNEAQ (reference sequence). V lost 3 bases, J lost 1 base, and 13 bases lay in between. CDR3 sequence: CASSFLGGPSYNEQFF. DNA for the CDR3: TGTGCCAGCAGCTTTCTCGGGGGGCCGTCCTACAATGAGCAGTTCTTC.

The CDR3 loop reads CATSDSRDSYDQPQHF. The CDR3 nucleotides are TGTGCCACCAGTGATTCCAGGGACAGCTACGATCAGCCCCAGCATTTT. This chain uses TRBV24-1 with TRBJ1-5; 7 bases are shared with TRBD1. CDR1 and CDR2 (germline): KGHDR, SFDVKD. Trimming cost V 2 bases and J 5 bases; bases outside gene matches: 8. The CDR3 has 16 residues.

The V and J genes are TRBV5-4 and TRBJ2-1; 16 bases match TRBD2. This CDR3 has 15 amino acids. Per germline, CDR1 SGHNT and CDR2 YYREEE (reference sequence). Losses at the gene ends were 4 bases for V and 10 bases for J; bases not matched to a gene: 5. CDR3 region: CASSPGLAGGQEQFF. CDR3 nucleotides: TGTGCCAGCAGCCCGGGACTAGCGGGGGGGCAAGAGCAGTTCTTC.

This rearrangement joins TRBV6-5 to TRBJ1-5; D is uncertain. The CDR3 consists of 13 residues. Trimming took 5 bases from V and 6 from J, leaving 11 bases between them. Germline lookup yields CDR1 MNHEY and CDR2 SVGAGI. The DNA of the CDR3 is TGTGCCAGCAGTCCGAGTCTCGGTCAGCCCCAGCATTTT. This sequence encodes CASSPSLGQPQHF.

CDR3 sequence: CASSRLAGRYEQYF. CDR3 DNA: TGTGCCAGCAGCCGACTAGCGGGTCGCTACGAGCAGTACTTC. The chain has TRBV2 and TRBJ2-7; 10 bases agree with TRBD2. Germline loops: CDR1 SNHLY, CDR2 FYNNEI. The CDR3 sequence is 14 residues long. The trim removed 6 bases at V and 3 bases at J, leaving 5 bases unmatched.

This clone was detected once. The chain joins TRBV2 to TRBJ1-4; no firm D call. This CDR3 has 14 amino acids. V lost 6 bases to trimming and J lost 8 bases, with 16 bases between them. Germline lookup yields CDR1 SNHLY and CDR2 FYNNEI. This CDR3 is CASSPTRLSEKLFF. The CDR3, as DNA: TGTGCCAGCAGCCCAACCAGGCTCTCGGAAAAACTGTTTTTT.

The gene calls are TRBV19 and TRBJ1-3; 7 bases fit TRBD1. With 5 bases clipped from V and 0 bases from J, the junction kept 4 bases outside the gene matches. CDR1 is LNHDA and CDR2 is SQIVND in the germline V gene (reference sequence). The CDR3 length is 15 residues. The CDR3: CASSRDSSSGNTIYF. The CDR3 DNA is TGTGCCAGTAGTCGGGACAGTTCCTCTGGAAACACCATATATTTT.

The J gene is TRBJ2-2, the V gene TRBV6-1, with 8 positions matching TRBD1. Germline V gene sequence: CDR1 MNHNS, CDR2 SASEGT. The CDR3 is 15 residues long. V shed 2 bases, J shed 5 bases, and the junction held 4 bases outside the gene matches. In nucleotides, the CDR3 is TGTGCCAGCAGTGAAAGGGACAGGAAGACCGGGGAGCTGTTTTTT. Translated, it gives CASSERDRKTGELFF.

This clone appeared a few times. The chain employs TRBV18 and TRBJ1-1; D may be TRBD1 (5 bases). V gave up 4 bases and J gave up 6 bases, with 12 bases separating them. The CDR3 extends over 13 amino acids. Germline assignment: CDR1 KGHSH and CDR2 LQKENI. CDR3 sequence: CASSLYQGAEAFF. For the CDR3, the DNA is TGTGCCAGCTCACTCTACCAGGGTGCTGAAGCTTTCTTT.

This rearrangement joins TRBV5-1 to TRBJ1-2; 8 positions match TRBD1. The V segment lost 4 bases and the J segment 2 bases; nucleotides outside the gene matches: 10. The CDR3 covers 16 residues. CDR1 is SGHRS, CDR2 YFSETQ, per germline. The chain's CDR3 is CASSTLTGTGNYGYTF. The CDR3 nucleotides are TGCGCCAGCAGCACTTTAACCGGGACAGGCAACTATGGCTACACCTTC. Full variable domain (remainder filled in from reference TRBV5-1 and TRBJ1-2): KAGVTQTPRYLIKTRGQQVTLSCSPISGHRSVSWYQQTPGQGLQFLFEYFSETQRNKGNFPGRFSGRQFSNSRSEMNVSTLELGDSALYLCASSTLTGTGNYGYTFGSGTRLTVV.

V gene TRBV5-1 combines with J gene TRBJ2-4; the match to TRBD1 covers 9 bases. Germline loops: CDR1 SGHRS, CDR2 YFSETQ. V shed 0 bases, J shed 7 bases, and the junction held 5 bases outside the gene matches. The CDR3 has 15 residues. In DNA, the CDR3 is TGCGCCAGCAGCTTGGCGGGACAGGGACAGAACATTCAGTACTTC. Its protein is CASSLAGQGQNIQYF.

The chain has TRBV12-5 and TRBJ2-1; 7 bases are shared with TRBD2. CDR3 length: 15 residues. The germline V gene has CDR1 LGHNT and CDR2 FRNRAP. V lost 3 bases to trimming and J lost 9 bases; unmatched junction nucleotides: 11. CDR3 coding DNA: TGTGCTAGTGGTTTTGCGGGCGGGGGAAGCGGTGAGCAGTTCTTC. This gives the protein CASGFAGGGSGEQFF.

This clone was recorded a few times. This chain joins TRBV25-1 and TRBJ2-2; no clear D. Deletions cut 1 base from V and 8 bases from J, with 11 bases between. This CDR3 has 14 amino acids. The germline gives CDR1 MGHDK, CDR2 SYGVNS. This CDR3 is CASSESLNQGELFF. The CDR3 nucleotides are TGTGCCAGCAGTGAATCATTGAACCAGGGGGAGCTGTTTTTT.

This chain joins TRBV11-2 and TRBJ1-1, with D possibly TRBD1 on 5 matching bases. This CDR3 has 13 residues. Trimming pared 8 bases from V and 5 bases from J, leaving 15 bases between. The germline V gene encodes CDR1 SGHAT and CDR2 FQNNGV. Written as DNA, the CDR3 is TGTGCCAGCGGGTGGGAGGGGCGGACTGAAGCTTTCTTT. The encoded protein is CASGWEGRTEAFF.

The CDR3 bases are TGCGCCAGCAGCCAAGGGTCGGGCAGGGGATACGAGCAGTACTTC. It encodes CASSQGSGRGYEQYF. The gene calls are TRBV4-3 and TRBJ2-7, with D maybe TRBD1 (6 bases). Trimming pared 1 base from V and 4 bases from J, leaving 14 bases between. Per germline, CDR1 LGHNA and CDR2 YSLEER. This CDR3 comprises 15 residues.

The chain recombines TRBV5-6 with TRBJ2-6, with 9 bases that match TRBD1. CDR1 is SGHDT, CDR2 YYEEEE, per germline. With V trimmed by 5 bases and J by 2 bases, 2 bases remained unmatched. The CDR3 is 15 residues long. CDR3 in DNA: TGTGCCAGCAGTCGGGACAGGGCTGGGGCCAACGTCCTGACTTTC. Translation gives CASSRDRAGANVLTF.

At least ten counts were recorded for this clone. V is TRBV11-2 and J is TRBJ1-6, with TRBD1 matching 7 bases. Germline V gives CDR1 SGHAT, CDR2 FQNNGV. The CDR3 runs to 16 residues. After removal of 5 bases from V and 7 bases from J, the junction contained 11 bases not matched to a gene. The CDR3 region is CASSPRTGALNSPLHF. The CDR3 DNA follows: TGTGCCAGCAGCCCCCGAACAGGGGCCCTAAATTCACCCCTCCACTTT.